The TCR beta chain described here comes from a study of CD4 T cell repertoires in COVID-19. Study-level background: Relabeled CFSE-low cells, IL-2-expanded for more than 9 days, met spikes from other coronaviruses.

In regard to this clone: What it recognizes is unknown.

Germline loops: CDR1 SGHAT, CDR2 FQNNGV. The CDR3 has 13 amino acids. V lost 4 bases to trimming and J lost 7 bases, with 10 bases between them. Study-wide points: Sharing of several most expanded SARS-CoV-2-reactive clonotypes across memory subsets suggested intraclonal diversification. In SARS-CoV and/or HKU1 spike cultures, between roughly 6 and 26% of SARS-CoV-2 clonotypes reappeared.

No culture step preceded sequencing of the ex vivo isolated memory T cells. TCRdb keeps only in-frame clones here, not all; method: immunoSEQ multiplex PCR. The sample has about 24,000 clones, 93% seen once. The chain uses TRBV11-2 and TRBJ2-2, with TRBD2 as a possible D gene (5 bases). The material sequenced was circulating follicular helper CD4+ T cells (cTfh) from blood, taken before the COVID-19 pandemic. The origin of this receptor is a human donor who had COVID-19. DNA of the CDR3: TGTGCCAGCAGCTCCCCGGGGTTCGGGGAGCTGTTTTTT. This translates into CASSSPGFGELFF.